This T cell receptor beta chain was retrieved from a study of blood T cell repertoires in COVID-19. Study information: Sites across the United States, Italy and Spain contributed samples from acute and convalescent COVID-19. PBMCs, B-cell-depleted T cells, or T cells provided the cDNA or gDNA that made up the material.

In the original processing: Nucleated cell counts were estimated from reference gene primer amplification. Method: immunoSEQ multiplex PCR; TCRdb's copy keeps in-frame clones and lacks some. The V and J calls and the clone size are those of that table, but D and trimming were determined from the DNA. The repertoire holds about 54,000 clones, with roughly 81% as singletons. This CDR3 comprises 13 residues. Trimming cost V 4 bases and J 14 bases; bases outside gene matches: 5. CDR1 and CDR2 from the germline V gene are KGHSH and LQKENI. Sequenced material: peripheral blood. The J gene is TRBJ2-1, the V gene TRBV18, with 13 bases lining up with TRBD2. The clonotype originates from an older woman with acute or convalescent COVID-19. CDR3 DNA sequence: TGTGCCAGCTCACGGACTAGCGGGAGTCCAGAGTTCTTC. Encoded protein: CASSRTSGSPEFF.